One sample yielded the 23 T cell receptor beta chains listed below, sequenced in a study of CD8 T cells in ankylosing spondylitis. TCRdb re-called the 5' RACE reads with MiXCR, one entry per CDR3 protein. The table includes 150,000 to 200,000 distinct CDR3 sequences, about 16% detected once. Sequencing input: blood, either unsorted or a sorted T cell fraction (not recorded which). These receptor sequences come from a male donor with ankylosing spondylitis or in good health (not recorded which).

The CDR3 DNA sequence: TGTGCCACCAGCAGTGAGGGGAAGGACTATGGCTACACCTTC. It is translated as CATSSEGKDYGYTF. V is TRBV15 and J is TRBJ1-2, with D possibly being TRBD1 (5 bases). V shed 3 bases and J shed 3 bases, with 11 bases lying between them. CDR3 size: 14 residues. CDR1 and CDR2 from the germline V gene are LNHNV and YYDKDF (reference sequence).

As regards this clonotype: A much larger clone differs from this one at a single base, so this may be a read error. The CDR3 reads CASSLGHLGNSEAFF. CDR3 bases: TGTGCCAGCAGCTTAGGACACCTCGGGAACTCTGAAGCTTTCTTT. The chain joins TRBV7-8 to TRBJ1-1; the D is unclear. The CDR3 is 15 residues long. The germline V gene encodes CDR1 SGHVS and CDR2 FQNEAQ.

In this sample, this clonotype turned up many times. The chain recombines TRBV29-1 with TRBJ1-4; the D is unclear. V was clipped by 4 bases and J by 3 bases, with 12 bases between them. The CDR3 runs 14 residues. Germline CDR1 SQVTM, CDR2 ANQGSEA. The CDR3 DNA reads TGCAGCGTTGTCGACGGAACCTCTAATGAAAAACTGTTTTTT. Amino acid sequence: CSVVDGTSNEKLFF.

This clonotype was seen only a few times. The rearrangement joins TRBV27 to TRBJ2-2, with 13 bases matching TRBD2. V was clipped by 5 bases and J by 5 bases; unmatched bases: 8. Germline V gives CDR1 MNHEY, CDR2 SMNVEV (reference sequence). This CDR3 region has 17 residues. CDR3 region: CASSPVRTSGSTGELFF. DNA of the CDR3: TGTGCCAGCAGTCCGGTTCGGACTAGCGGGAGTACCGGGGAGCTGTTTTTT.

This clonotype was counted many times. This chain joins TRBV5-1 and TRBJ2-3, with 15 bases matching TRBD2. The CDR3 sequence is 19 residues long. J gave up 0 bases and V 1 base, and 6 bases lay outside the gene matches. Germline lookup yields CDR1 SGHRS and CDR2 YFSETQ. The CDR3 protein is CASSLWTGLAGGSTDTQYF. In DNA form, the CDR3 reads TGCGCCAGCAGCTTGTGGACGGGACTAGCGGGAGGAAGCACAGATACGCAGTATTTT.

The J gene is TRBJ1-2, the V gene TRBV12-3 or TRBV12-4, with D uncertain. Trimming removed 1 base at V and 8 bases at J, with 14 bases between. This CDR3 is 14 amino acids long. The CDR3 spells CASSLGAEKPGYTF. The CDR3, as DNA: TGTGCCAGCAGTTTAGGAGCAGAGAAACCAGGCTACACCTTC.

This clonotype was detected many times. The rearrangement links TRBV5-4 to TRBJ2-2; TRBD2 agrees at 8 bases. The CDR3 spans 17 residues. V lost 1 base to trimming and J lost 4 bases; unmatched junction nucleotides: 9. Germline CDR1 SGHNT, CDR2 YYREEE (reference sequence). This CDR3 is CASSLSAGGRRTGELFF. The CDR3 DNA sequence: TGTGCCAGCAGCTTGTCGGCTGGCGGGAGGCGCACCGGGGAGCTGTTTTTT.

This clonotype was counted ten times or more. The gene calls are TRBV12-3 or TRBV12-4 and TRBJ1-6; the D is unclear. The CDR3 covers 13 residues. The V gene lost 6 bases and the J gene lost 0 bases, with 3 bases spanning the gap. The CDR3 DNA reads TGTGCCAGCAGGAGCTCCTATAATTCACCCCTCCACTTT. Protein: CASRSSYNSPLHF.

This sequence joins TRBV18 and TRBJ2-3, with 7 nucleotides matching TRBD2. V was pared by 0 bases and J by 1 base, with 4 bases of the junction left unmatched. Germline CDR1 is KGHSH and CDR2 is LQKENI. The CDR3 covers 16 residues. CDR3 in amino acids: CASSPPTAGGTDTQYF. The CDR3 DNA reads as TGTGCCAGCTCACCACCGACGGCGGGAGGCACAGATACGCAGTATTTT.

This clonotype occurred many times. This chain uses TRBV10-3 with TRBJ2-1, with 10 bases matching TRBD1. The V gene's germline CDR1 is ENHRY and CDR2 SYGVKD. This CDR3 comprises 15 residues. V dropped 4 bases and J dropped 9; count of bases not matched to a gene: 9. The CDR3 protein is CAISVTGTGDGEQFF. The CDR3 DNA is TGTGCCATCAGTGTTACCGGGACAGGGGACGGTGAGCAGTTCTTC.

The chain links TRBV5-1 to TRBJ2-2, with D tentatively TRBD2 (5 bases). The CDR3 runs 14 residues. CDR1 SGHRS and CDR2 YFSETQ come from the germline V gene. Trimming took 4 bases from V and 2 from J, leaving 9 bases between them. The CDR3 loop reads CASSPGLNTGELFF. The CDR3 DNA sequence: TGCGCCAGCAGCCCCGGACTTAACACCGGGGAGCTGTTTTTT. The full variable domain, its missing parts supplied by reference TRBV5-1 and TRBJ2-2, is KAGVTQTPRYLIKTRGQQVTLSCSPISGHRSVSWYQQTPGQGLQFLFEYFSETQRNKGNFPGRFSGRQFSNSRSEMNVSTLELGDSALYLCASSPGLNTGELFFGEGSRLTVL.

This clonotype has only a few counts. The chain couples TRBV6-6 to TRBJ2-7; 7 nucleotides line up with TRBD1. J lost 6 bases, V lost 6 bases, and 8 bases had no gene match. The CDR3 is made up of 13 amino acids. Germline V gene data show CDR1 as MNHNY and CDR2 as SVGAGI (reference sequence). The CDR3, as DNA: TGTGCCAGCAGCTCTACAGGGGCTGGCGAGCAGTACTTC. Translating it yields CASSSTGAGEQYF.

A few counts support this clonotype. This chain uses TRBV29-1 with TRBJ2-3, with TRBD1 as a possible D gene (5 bases). This CDR3 has 15 amino acids. Germline V gene sequence: CDR1 SQVTM, CDR2 ANQGSEA. V gave up 0 bases and J gave up 9 bases, with 19 bases separating them. The CDR3 region is CSVEDRPPRQMTQYF. DNA for the CDR3: TGCAGCGTTGAAGATCGCCCCCCGCGACAGATGACGCAGTATTTT.

In this sample, this clonotype turned up many times. V gene TRBV28 combines with J gene TRBJ2-5, with 7 bases lining up with TRBD1. CDR3 length: 16 amino acids. The V gene end was trimmed by 5 bases and the J gene end by 2 bases; junction bases not matched to a gene: 11. Germline V CDR1 and CDR2: MDHEN, SYDVKM. Written as DNA, the CDR3 is TGTGCCAGCAGTACCTATCCCGGGACAGAACAAGAGACCCAGTACTTC. Translation: CASSTYPGTEQETQYF.

The chain couples TRBV5-1 to TRBJ2-2; weak D call: TRBD1 (6 bases). Trimming stripped 2 bases from V and 1 base from J, with 9 bases between. Germline values: CDR1 SGHRS, CDR2 YFSETQ. The CDR3 consists of 15 residues. DNA of the CDR3: TGCGCCAGCAGCTTCGTGACAGGGAACACCGGGGAGCTGTTTTTT. As protein: CASSFVTGNTGELFF.

Only a few counts were recorded for this clonotype. The V and J genes are TRBV30 and TRBJ2-3; D perhaps matches TRBD2 (7 bases). Germline V gives CDR1 GTSNPN, CDR2 SVGIG (reference sequence). This CDR3 has 15 residues. Between the trimmed V and J ends, which lost 0 bases and 5 bases, there was a span of 15 bases. CDR3 residues: CAWSVPGGRKDTQYF. In nucleotides, the CDR3 is TGTGCCTGGAGTGTACCCGGGGGGCGCAAAGATACGCAGTATTTT.

This clonotype was detected only once. The chain links TRBV5-1 to TRBJ2-1; TRBD1 aligns across 9 bases. The CDR3 sequence is 15 residues long. From germline, CDR1 is SGHRS and CDR2 YFSETQ. The V gene end was trimmed by 9 bases and the J gene end by 2 bases; junction bases not matched to a gene: 9. CDR3 region: CATKTGGLAYNEQFF. In DNA form, the CDR3 reads TGCGCCACCAAAACAGGGGGCCTCGCCTACAATGAGCAGTTCTTC.

DNA for the CDR3: TGTGCCAGCAGCTTAGGGTACAGTGAAGAGACCCAGTACTTC. Translating it yields CASSLGYSEETQYF. This rearrangement joins TRBV7-2 to TRBJ2-5; D is uncertain. Trimming cost V 1 base and J 3 bases, with 9 bases left between them. Germline V gene lookup returns CDR1 SGHTA and CDR2 FQGNSA. The CDR3 is 14 residues long.

In this sample, this clonotype turned up a few times. Here the CDR3 reads CASSIESIQYF. The CDR3 coding sequence is TGTGCCAGTAGTATAGAGAGCATTCAGTACTTC. The chain employs TRBV19 and TRBJ2-4; D is ambiguous. CDR1 is LNHDA, CDR2 SQIVND, per germline (reference sequence). V lost 0 bases and J lost 9, with 3 bases in between. The CDR3 spans 11 residues.

This clonotype was picked up many times. This rearrangement joins TRBV5-1 to TRBJ2-2; no reliable D call. The V end was cut by 0 bases, the J end by 5 bases, with 11 bases between. CDR1 SGHRS and CDR2 YFSETQ come from the germline V gene. There are 15 residues in the CDR3. The CDR3 loop reads CASSLARLVTGELFF. CDR3 nucleotide sequence: TGCGCCAGCAGCTTGGCCCGTCTAGTTACCGGGGAGCTGTTTTTT.

This clonotype was counted many times. The gene calls are TRBV9 and TRBJ1-1; D not resolved. Germline CDR1 is SGDLS and CDR2 is YYNGEE. With 0 bases removed from V and 1 base from J, the gap between germline ends came to 10 bases. This CDR3 is 15 amino acids long. CDR3 region: CASSVGPEENTEAFF. In DNA, the CDR3 is TGTGCCAGCAGCGTAGGGCCAGAAGAGAACACTGAAGCTTTCTTT.

The chain has TRBV5-1 and TRBJ2-5; D not resolved. CDR3 length: 14 amino acids. Germline assignment: CDR1 SGHRS and CDR2 YFSETQ. The V gene lost 1 base and the J gene lost 1 base, with 8 bases spanning the gap. CDR3 coding DNA: TGCGCCAGCAGCTTGCCGCGGACCCAAGAGACCCAGTACTTC. Translating gives CASSLPRTQETQYF. Based on the CDR3 plus reference TRBV5-1 and TRBJ2-5, the full variable domain is KAGVTQTPRYLIKTRGQQVTLSCSPISGHRSVSWYQQTPGQGLQFLFEYFSETQRNKGNFPGRFSGRQFSNSRSEMNVSTLELGDSALYLCASSLPRTQETQYFGPGTRLLVL.

The chain carries TRBV5-1 and TRBJ2-2, with D uncertain. This CDR3 has 15 residues. With 0 bases removed from V and 7 bases from J, the gap between germline ends came to 13 bases. Germline lookup yields CDR1 SGHRS and CDR2 YFSETQ. The CDR3: CASSLDKLRVGELFF. The DNA for the CDR3 is TGCGCCAGCAGCTTGGATAAGCTACGGGTCGGGGAGCTGTTTTTT.